This TCR beta chain was found in a study of T cell repertoires in cytomegalovirus infection. As for the study in general: The study used recently identified HLA-C-restricted and well-studied HLA-B-restricted CMV epitopes.

This CDR3 comprises 16 residues. CDR1 and CDR2 (germline): MNHNS, SASEGT. The V segment lost 7 bases and the J segment 3 bases; nucleotides outside the gene matches: 8. The table lists this clonotype with a few counts. Its target is unknown. MiXCR, applied by TCRdb to the reads, yields one record per CDR3 protein. Of fewer than 1,000,000 distinct CDR3 sequences listed, around 32% are singletons. Findings and limits, study-wide: Carriers of CMV plus the relevant HLA were identified by cumulative public TCR beta family frequency.

This clonotype originated in a human donor in good health (CMV status not recorded). Some clones in this sample may be carry-over from other donors' samples. Material: cultured CD8+ T cells from PBMCs, obtained from culture after CMV antigen stimulation. The genes are TRBV6-1 and TRBJ1-4; TRBD1 aligns across 10 bases. The CDR3 nucleotides are TGTGCCAGCAAGAGGGACAGGGGCCTCGCTAATGAAAAACTGTTTTTT. As protein: CASKRDRGLANEKLFF.